The T cell receptor (beta chain) under discussion was sequenced for a study of blood T cell repertoires in COVID-19. The overall study: Material from acute and convalescent COVID-19 was sourced from the United States, Italy and Spain. Sources were T cells, B-cell-depleted T cells, or PBMCs; the material itself was cDNA or gDNA.

The CDR3 is made up of 14 amino acids. The trim removed 1 base at V and 7 bases at J, leaving 0 bases unmatched. Germline loops: CDR1 MNHNS, CDR2 SASEGT. In the source study's methods: Reference gene primer amplification gave estimated nucleated cell counts. TCRdb keeps only in-frame clones here, not all; method: immunoSEQ multiplex PCR. V and J calls and clone size come straight from that table; D and trimming were deduced from the DNA. The table lists fewer than 250,000 clones, roughly 86% of them singletons. Sequenced: peripheral blood. The rearrangement joins TRBV6-1 to TRBJ1-4; 10 bases map to TRBD1. The clonotype was recovered from a man aged 60 to 69 with acute or convalescent COVID-19. This CDR3 reads CASSEGQGAEKLFF. The CDR3 coding sequence is TGTGCCAGCAGTGAAGGACAGGGGGCTGAAAAACTGTTTTTT.